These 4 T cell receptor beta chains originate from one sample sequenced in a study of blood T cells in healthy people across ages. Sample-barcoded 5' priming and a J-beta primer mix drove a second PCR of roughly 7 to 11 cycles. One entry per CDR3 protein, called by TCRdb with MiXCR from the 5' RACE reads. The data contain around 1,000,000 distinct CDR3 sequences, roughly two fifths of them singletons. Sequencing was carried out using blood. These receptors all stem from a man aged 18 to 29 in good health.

The CDR3 DNA reads as TGTGCCAGCAGTAGACAGGGGGCGCAGGGCTATGGCTACACCTTC. This translates into CASSRQGAQGYGYTF. The chain recombines TRBV28 with TRBJ1-2, with 10 bases aligning to TRBD1. After removal of 5 bases from V and 4 bases from J, the junction contained 7 bases not matched to a gene. CDR1 is MDHEN, CDR2 SYDVKM, per germline. The CDR3 loop spans 15 amino acids.

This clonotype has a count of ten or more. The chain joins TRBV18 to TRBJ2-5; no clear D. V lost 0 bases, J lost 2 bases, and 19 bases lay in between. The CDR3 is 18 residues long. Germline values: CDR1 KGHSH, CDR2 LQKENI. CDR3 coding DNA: TGTGCCAGCTCACCACCCCCCGGTCGACATGTGGGGCAAGAGACCCAGTACTTC. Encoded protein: CASSPPPGRHVGQETQYF.

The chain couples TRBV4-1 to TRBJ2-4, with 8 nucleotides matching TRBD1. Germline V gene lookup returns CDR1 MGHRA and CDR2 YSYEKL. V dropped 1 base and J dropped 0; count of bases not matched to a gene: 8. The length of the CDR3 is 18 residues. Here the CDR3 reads CASSQVGTGDVAKNIQYF. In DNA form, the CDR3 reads TGCGCCAGCAGCCAAGTCGGGACAGGAGATGTAGCCAAAAACATTCAGTACTTC.

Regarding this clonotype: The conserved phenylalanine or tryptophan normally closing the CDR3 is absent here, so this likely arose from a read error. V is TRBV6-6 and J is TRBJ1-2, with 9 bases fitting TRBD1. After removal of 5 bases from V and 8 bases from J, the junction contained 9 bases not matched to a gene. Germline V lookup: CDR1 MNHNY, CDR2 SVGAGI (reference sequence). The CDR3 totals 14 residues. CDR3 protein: CASSPLGQGKGYTS. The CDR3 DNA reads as TGTGCCAGCAGTCCCCTCGGACAGGGGAAGGGCTACACCTCC.